This note documents a single T cell receptor beta chain sequence. The clone's antigen remains unknown. No base quality information exists; no much larger clone differs at one position. CDR1 and CDR2 (SGHNT, YENEEA) derive from the germline V gene. V is trimmed back by 5 bases and J by 1 base, and the junction contains 3 bases that no gene match accounts for. Reading from cysteine to phenylalanine, the CDR3 counts 14 amino acids. The CDR3 DNA has 42 bases and is translated from base 1. The data are from a study of T cell responses to AZD1222 COVID-19 vaccine listed by TCRdb under 2021. Concerning the study at large: Because spike-specific TCR depth and breadth did not differ between the two schedules, AZD1222 recipients who got a second dose at roughly 4 weeks were pooled with those who got a second dose at roughly 12 weeks. TCR sequencing covered fewer than 250 trial participants: 207 given two doses of AZD1222 and 26 given two doses of MenACWY control vaccine. Trial participants were enrolled by age into subgroups of 18-55, 56-69 and 70-plus years, and about 150, 27 and 61 TCR-sequenced participants, respectively, were included in these subgroups.

The CDR3 regions of human TCRbeta chains were analyzed by immunosequencing. Processing in the source paper ran as follows. TCRs in the repertoires were compared against a reference library of SARS-CoV-2-specific TCRs that had been generated with the MIRA antigen-specificity platform. Breadth meant the fraction of unique TCRs that were SARS-CoV-2-associated, whereas depth meant the fraction of total T cells that were SARS-CoV-2-associated. Using the MIRA data, every spike-specific TCR was mapped to the spike region that the TCR reacted to and assigned to either a CD4 or a CD8 class. Log10-transformed breadth and depth values were compared by one-way ANOVA with Sidak's multiple comparisons tests. Not all clones reach the TCRdb copy of this immuneACCESS table, which keeps in-frame sequences only. Checked studies attribute under half of the gap to unresolved V genes and leave the rest unexplained. The DNA gave D and trimming, while V, J and clone size come from that table. Here the sample has about 190,000 clones; roughly nine tenths occur a single time. The ten largest make up 6.5% to 8.5% of the sample.

What this sample's time point label stands for: baseline before first vaccination. Vaccinee samples came from UK trials COV001 and COV002, including a single-blind randomized controlled phase 2/3 trial of AZD1222 (ChAdOx1 nCoV-19) in healthy adults. For TCRbeta chain sequencing, PBMC samples from trial participants were taken at day 0 and at day 28 after the second dose. Overall results and qualifications from the work: Epitopes outside the regions mutated in the B.1.351 and B.1.1.7 variants were reportedly recognized by nearly half of the unique spike-specific TCRs. The whole spike protein was spanned by vaccine-associated CD4 TCRs, and dominant responses were seen in regions 160-218 and 743-854. In the small 56-69-year group, the increase in depth fell short of significance, most likely because of low power. Participants were mostly white British and included more females than males, and it was suggested by the authors that clonal diversity may have been underestimated. Conclusions about previously exposed vaccinees are limited because only six or seven AZD1222 recipients were SARS-CoV-2 seropositive at baseline. No day 14 peak-response samples were available, so repertoires were characterized only after the peak T cell response. After two AZD1222 doses, both the breadth and the depth of spike-specific TCRs were significantly higher than at day 0 and than in MenACWY recipients.

The sequence is built from TRBV11-3 and TRBJ1-1, and TRBD1 matches 8 of the central bases. The specimen was peripheral blood, collected on day 0 of AZD1222 vaccination. The sequence was collected from an adult in good health. The CDR3 is CASSPGQGNTEAFF. The nucleotide sequence is given as TGTGCCAGCAGCCCCGGACAGGGGAACACTGAAGCTTTCTTT.